This TCR beta chain was identified during a study of blood T cell repertoires in COVID-19. Across the whole study: The samples span acute and convalescent COVID-19 from the United States, Italy and Spain. Sources were T cells, B-cell-depleted T cells, or PBMCs; the material itself was cDNA or gDNA.

Trimming removed 3 bases from V and 1 base from J, with 4 bases in between. In germline, CDR1 is SNHLY, CDR2 FYNNEI. The CDR3 loop spans 13 amino acids. Authors' processing steps: Reference gene primer amplification gave nucleated cell count estimates. Method: immunoSEQ multiplex PCR; TCRdb's copy keeps in-frame clones and lacks some. V and J calls plus clone size are reproduced from that table; the DNA served to infer D and trimming. The sample includes 65,000 or so clones, roughly 84% of them seen just once. With respect to this clone: The sample holds other DNA sequences that translate to the same CDR3.

The sequence was obtained from a man aged 30 to 39 with COVID-19, enrolled during active disease. Input material: peripheral blood. The chain links TRBV2 to TRBJ1-5; D gene unclear. The CDR3 sequence: CASSDTSNQPQHF. The CDR3 DNA follows: TGTGCCAGCAGTGATACAAGCAATCAGCCCCAGCATTTT.